This T cell receptor (beta chain) was sequenced for a study of molecular identifiers for immune sequencing clone quantification. Notes on the study in general: In naive cells, clones above 20 RNA copies held under 1% of molecules, whereas in effector cells they held over 98%.

Sorted inputs of about 18,000 to 1,100,000 cells, with 10%, 30% or 50% RNA, yielded naive CD8 libraries. The table lists this clonotype with a few counts. The antigen is undetermined. MiXCR was run by TCRdb on the PCR reads, yielding one entry per CDR3 protein. The sample has about half a million distinct CDR3 sequences, around 23% seen once. The source material was naive CD8+ T cells from blood, with Jurkat cell RNA spiked in. Subset: FACS-sorted CD8+CD4-CCR7+CD45RA+ naive T cells. This receptor was obtained from a human donor in good health. Some libraries in this study had Jurkat cell RNA spiked in.

Written as DNA, the CDR3 is TGTGCCAGCAGCTCATACCTCCGGGACAAGACCTACGAGCAGTACTTC. Its protein product is CASSSYLRDKTYEQYF. V gene TRBV12-3 or TRBV12-4 combines with J gene TRBJ2-7, with a weak D call TRBD1 (6 bases). This CDR3 contains 16 residues. Trimming shortened V by 6 bases and J by 2 bases, and 20 bases separated the two germline ends.